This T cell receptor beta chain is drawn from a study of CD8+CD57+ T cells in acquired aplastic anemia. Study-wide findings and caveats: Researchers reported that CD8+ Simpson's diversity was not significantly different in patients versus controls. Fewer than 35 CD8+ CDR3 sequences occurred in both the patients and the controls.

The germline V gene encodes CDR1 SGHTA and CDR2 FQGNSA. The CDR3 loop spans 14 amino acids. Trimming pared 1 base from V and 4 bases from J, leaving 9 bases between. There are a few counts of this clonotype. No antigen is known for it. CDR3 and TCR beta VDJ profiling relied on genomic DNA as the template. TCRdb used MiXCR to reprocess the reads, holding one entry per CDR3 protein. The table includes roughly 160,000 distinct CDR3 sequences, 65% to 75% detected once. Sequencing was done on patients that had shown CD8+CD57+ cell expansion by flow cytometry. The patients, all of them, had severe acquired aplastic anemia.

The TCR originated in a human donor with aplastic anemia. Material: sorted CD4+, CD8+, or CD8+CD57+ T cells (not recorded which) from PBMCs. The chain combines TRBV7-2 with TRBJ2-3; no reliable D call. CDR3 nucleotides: TGTGCCAGCAGCTTAGGCTCTTACTCAGATACGCAGTATTTT. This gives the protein CASSLGSYSDTQYF.